Shown below are 8 T cell receptor beta chains from a single sample sequenced in a study of metastatic and nonmetastatic thyroid tumors. TCRdb reanalyzed the PCR reads with MiXCR. The sample includes fewer than 25,000 clones, about 21% seen only once; the top ten take 71%. Patients were all untreated before their thyroid surgery. The sample consisted of blood. The receptors come from a male donor with papillary thyroid cancer or a benign thyroid nodule (not recorded which). Some clones in this sample may be carry-over from other donors' samples.

CDR3 sequence reads: CASSLGDSNTEAFF. CDR3 coding DNA: TGCGCCAGCAGCTTGGGCGACAGTAACACTGAAGCTTTCTTT. This chain connects TRBV5-1 to TRBJ1-1; tentatively, D is TRBD1 (5 bases). The germline gives CDR1 SGHRS, CDR2 YFSETQ. This CDR3 is built from 14 residues. V was trimmed by 0 bases and J by 2 bases, leaving 8 bases between them.

This clone appeared many times. The chain employs TRBV19 and TRBJ1-5, with unresolved D. The CDR3 consists of 14 residues. The germline V gene has CDR1 LNHDA and CDR2 SQIVND (reference sequence). With 7 bases removed from V and 6 bases from J, the gap between germline ends came to 16 bases. CDR3 amino acids: CASKFWDSAQPQHF. CDR3 bases: TGTGCCAGTAAGTTCTGGGATAGTGCTCAGCCCCAGCATTTT.

This clone was counted ten times or more. V is TRBV24-1 and J is TRBJ2-3, with a possible D match to TRBD1 (6 bases). V dropped 1 base and J dropped 3 bases, with 13 bases sitting between them. This CDR3 has 16 amino acids. Germline CDR1 is KGHDR and CDR2 is SFDVKD. CDR3 amino acids: CATSDFRAGETDTQYF. The CDR3 region has the DNA TGTGCCACCAGTGATTTTAGGGCAGGGGAAACAGATACGCAGTATTTT.

In this sample, this clone turned up a few times. The CDR3 loop is CATSDDSAYGYTF. Written as DNA, the CDR3 is TGTGCCACCAGTGATGACAGTGCCTATGGCTACACCTTC. The J gene is TRBJ1-2, the V gene TRBV24-1; D is possibly TRBD1 (5 bases). V was trimmed by 3 bases and J by 4 bases, leaving 8 bases between them. CDR3 length: 13 amino acids. CDR1 is KGHDR and CDR2 is SFDVKD in the germline V gene.

The CDR3 here is CASSLEGDGYTF. Here the CDR3 DNA reads TGCGCCAGCAGCTTGGAGGGGGACGGCTACACCTTC. The chain employs TRBV5-1 and TRBJ1-2; perhaps TRBD1 as D (6 bases). Germline V gene lookup returns CDR1 SGHRS and CDR2 YFSETQ. The CDR3 runs 12 residues. The V end lost 0 bases, the J end lost 8 bases, and 8 bases lay between the germline ends.

In this sample, this clone turned up once. The chain couples TRBV5-1 to TRBJ1-1; 7 bases line up with TRBD1. After removal of 4 bases from V and 7 bases from J, the junction contained 13 bases not matched to a gene. Germline V gene data show CDR1 as SGHRS and CDR2 as YFSETQ. The CDR3 covers 15 residues. This chain's CDR3 is CASSDTGEARVEAFF. For the CDR3, the DNA is TGCGCCAGCAGCGATACAGGGGAAGCGAGGGTTGAAGCTTTCTTT.

The table lists this clone with a few counts. The genes are TRBV6-1 and TRBJ2-7, with a weak D call TRBD1 (6 bases). Germline lookup yields CDR1 MNHNS and CDR2 SASEGT. This CDR3 is 15 amino acids long. V was trimmed by 5 bases and J by 1 base, leaving 15 bases between them. DNA of the CDR3: TGTGCCAGCAGTCAGACAGGCCTCGGGTCCTACGAGCAGTACTTC. The encoded protein is CASSQTGLGSYEQYF.

This clone was counted many times. The gene calls are TRBV20-1 and TRBJ2-1; either TRBD1 or TRBD2 may fit D (6 bases each). This CDR3 contains 15 residues. V lost 3 bases and J lost 5, with 17 bases in between. Germline V gene sequence: CDR1 DFQATT, CDR2 SNEGSKA (reference sequence). The CDR3 protein is CSASGSGGQNNEQFF. CDR3 DNA: TGCAGTGCTAGCGGGTCCGGGGGCCAAAACAATGAGCAGTTCTTC.